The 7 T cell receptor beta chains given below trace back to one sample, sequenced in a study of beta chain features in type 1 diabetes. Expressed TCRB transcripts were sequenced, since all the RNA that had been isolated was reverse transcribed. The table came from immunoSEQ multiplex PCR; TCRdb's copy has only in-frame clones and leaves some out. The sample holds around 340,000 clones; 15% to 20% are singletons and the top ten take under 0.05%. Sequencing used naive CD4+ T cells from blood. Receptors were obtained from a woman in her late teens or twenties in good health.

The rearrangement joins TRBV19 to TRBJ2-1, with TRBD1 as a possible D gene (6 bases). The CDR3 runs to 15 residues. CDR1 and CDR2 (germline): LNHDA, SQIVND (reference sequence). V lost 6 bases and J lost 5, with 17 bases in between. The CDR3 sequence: CASRAGTTSDNEQFF. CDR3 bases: TGTGCCAGTAGAGCCGGGACAACGTCTGACAATGAGCAGTTCTTC. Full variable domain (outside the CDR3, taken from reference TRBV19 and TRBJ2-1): DGGITQSPKYLFRKEGQNVTLSCEQNLNHDAMYWYRQDPGQGLRLIYYSQIVNDFQKGDIAEGYSVSREKKESFPLTVTSAQKNPTAFYLCASRAGTTSDNEQFFGPGTRLTVL.

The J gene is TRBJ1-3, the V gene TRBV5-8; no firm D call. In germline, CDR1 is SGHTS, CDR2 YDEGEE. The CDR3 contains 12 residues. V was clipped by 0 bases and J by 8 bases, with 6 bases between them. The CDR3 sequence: CASSLGGDTIYF. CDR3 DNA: TGTGCCAGCAGCTTGGGGGGAGACACCATATATTTT.

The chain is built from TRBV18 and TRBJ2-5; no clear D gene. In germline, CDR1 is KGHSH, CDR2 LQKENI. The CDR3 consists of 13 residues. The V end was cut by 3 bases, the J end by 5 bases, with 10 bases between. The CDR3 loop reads CASSPRSMETQYF. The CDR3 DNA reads TGTGCCAGCTCACCCCGGTCAATGGAGACCCAGTACTTC.

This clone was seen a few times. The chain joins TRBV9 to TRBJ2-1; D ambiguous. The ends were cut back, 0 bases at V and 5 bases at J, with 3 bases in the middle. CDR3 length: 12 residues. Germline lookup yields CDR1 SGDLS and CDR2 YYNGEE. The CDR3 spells CASSVVNNEQFF. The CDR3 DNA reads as TGTGCCAGCAGCGTAGTTAACAATGAGCAGTTCTTC. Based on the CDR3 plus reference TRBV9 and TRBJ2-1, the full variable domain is DSGVTQTPKHLITATGQRVTLRCSPRSGDLSVYWYQQSLDQGLQFLIQYYNGEERAKGNILERFSAQQFPDLHSELNLSSLELGDSALYFCASSVVNNEQFFGPGTRLTVL.

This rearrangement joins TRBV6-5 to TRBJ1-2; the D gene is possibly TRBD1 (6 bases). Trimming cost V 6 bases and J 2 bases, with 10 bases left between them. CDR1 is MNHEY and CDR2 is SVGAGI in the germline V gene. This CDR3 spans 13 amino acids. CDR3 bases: TGTGCCAGCAGGCCGGACAGAAACTATGGCTACACCTTC. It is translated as CASRPDRNYGYTF.

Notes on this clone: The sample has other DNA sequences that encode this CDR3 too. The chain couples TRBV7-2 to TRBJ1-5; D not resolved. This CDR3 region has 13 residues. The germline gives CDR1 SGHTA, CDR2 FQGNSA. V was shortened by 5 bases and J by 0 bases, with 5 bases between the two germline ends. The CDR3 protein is CASSPYSNQPQHF. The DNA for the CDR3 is TGTGCCAGCAGCCCGTATAGCAATCAGCCCCAGCATTTT.

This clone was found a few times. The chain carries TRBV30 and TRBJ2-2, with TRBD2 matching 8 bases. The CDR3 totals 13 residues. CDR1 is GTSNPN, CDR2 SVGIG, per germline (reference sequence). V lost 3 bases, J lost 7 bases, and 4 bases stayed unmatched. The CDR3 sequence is CAWRTSVGGELFF. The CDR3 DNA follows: TGTGCCTGGAGGACTAGCGTTGGCGGGGAGCTGTTTTTT.